Below are 24 T cell receptor beta chains sequenced from a single sample in a study of blood T cells in healthy people across ages. The use of a sample-barcoded 5' primer and a J-beta primer mix characterized a second PCR of about 6 to 12 cycles. One entry per CDR3 protein, called by TCRdb with MiXCR from the 5' RACE reads. The sample gives about 1,500,000 distinct CDR3 sequences, around 39% of which show up once; approximately 7.9% is in the top ten. Sequenced: blood. The source is a woman under 30 in good health.

To note about this clonotype: This may arise from a read error, as a much more abundant clone is one base away. The chain is built from TRBV29-1 and TRBJ2-7, with D possibly TRBD1 on 6 matching bases. The J call may not be correct, given that the DNA end is closer to TRBJ2-1. Germline-derived CDR1 and CDR2 are SQVTM and ANQGSEA. CDR3 length: 15 residues. The CDR3 is CSVEGVGDTNYEQFF. CDR3 bases: TGCAGCGTTGAAGGTGTTGGGGACACCAACTACGAGCAGTTCTTC.

V and J are TRBV4-1 and TRBJ2-7; TRBD2 matches at 11 bases. CDR1 and CDR2 from the germline V gene are MGHRA and YSYEKL. The CDR3 runs to 15 residues. Trimming cost V 1 base and J 4 bases; bases outside gene matches: 3. CDR3 loop: CASSQVLAGGYEQYF. The CDR3 DNA sequence: TGCGCCAGCAGCCAAGTGCTAGCGGGGGGTTACGAGCAGTACTTC.

This rearrangement joins TRBV20-1 to TRBJ2-1; D possibly corresponds to TRBD1 (7 bases). The germline V gene has CDR1 DFQATT and CDR2 SNEGSKA (reference sequence). Trimming cost V 0 bases and J 8 bases, with 20 bases left between them. This CDR3 comprises 16 residues. As DNA, the CDR3 is TGCAGTGCTAGAGATATGGCAGGGGGATCGGGGGATGAGCAGTTCTTC. Translation: CSARDMAGGSGDEQFF.

The gene calls are TRBV19 and TRBJ1-2; D possibly corresponds to TRBD1 (5 bases). The CDR3 is 14 amino acids. The V end lost 9 bases, the J end lost 7 bases, and 21 bases lay between the germline ends. CDR1 is LNHDA, CDR2 SQIVND, per germline (reference sequence). The CDR3 sequence is CASRDLAMHLGYTF. CDR3 in DNA: TGTGCCAGCCGGGACCTTGCCATGCACCTTGGCTACACCTTC.

Worth noting for this clonotype: Relative to the germline gene, one junction end is altered; a read error may explain this. This chain joins TRBV7-2 and TRBJ2-3; D possibly corresponds to TRBD2 (6 bases). This CDR3 region has 15 residues. The V gene's germline CDR1 is SGHTA and CDR2 FQGNSA. The CDR3 loop is CASSLSWTGELTQYF. The CDR3, as DNA: TGTGCCAGTAGCTTAAGTTGGACGGGAGAGTTGACGCAGTATTTT.

This clonotype was recorded at least ten times. The chain combines TRBV12-3 or TRBV12-4 with TRBJ1-5; D is ambiguous. The CDR3 contains 14 residues. V was clipped by 1 base and J by 2 bases, with 6 bases between them. CDR3 coding DNA: TGTGCCAGCAGTTTAGGGAGGGGCAATCAGCCCCAGCATTTT. Protein sequence: CASSLGRGNQPQHF.

The chain couples TRBV29-1 to TRBJ1-6; D is undetermined. The CDR3 sequence is 11 residues long. From germline, CDR1 is SQVTM and CDR2 ANQGSEA. V lost 8 bases and J lost 7, with 9 bases in between. The CDR3 region has the DNA TGCAGCCCGGGAGGGAATTCACCCCTCCACTTT. Translated: CSPGGNSPLHF.

About this clonotype itself: This clone may be a read error of a much larger clone one base away. The genes are TRBV5-1 and TRBJ2-1; tentative D call: TRBD1 (5 bases). The better agreement between TRBJ2-7 and the DNA end casts doubt on the J call. Germline V CDR1 and CDR2: SGHRS, YFSETQ. The CDR3 runs to 14 residues. The CDR3 coding sequence is TGCGCCAGCAGCTTGGAGGGGAACTACAATGAGCAGTACTTC. Translating it yields CASSLEGNYNEQYF.

CDR3 sequence (DNA): TGCAGTGCTAAGGCCGGACTAGCCTACGAGCAGTACTTC. Protein sequence: CSAKAGLAYEQYF. The genes are TRBV20-1 and TRBJ2-5; 7 nucleotides line up with TRBD2. The end of the DNA fits TRBJ2-7 better, so the J call may be wrong. The CDR3 totals 13 residues. CDR1 is DFQATT, CDR2 SNEGSKA, per germline (reference sequence).

This clonotype has more than one count but fewer than ten. One junction end disagrees with the germline gene, perhaps due to a read error. The chain is built from TRBV5-1 and TRBJ2-7; 9 bases align to TRBD2. The CDR3 runs 16 residues. Germline loops: CDR1 SGHRS, CDR2 YFSETQ. The CDR3 loop is CASSLALAGISDEQYF. DNA of the CDR3: TGCGCCAGCAGTTTGGCCCTAGCGGGGATAAGCGACGAGCAGTACTTC.

The chain employs TRBV24-1 and TRBJ2-3; 10 nucleotides agree with TRBD1. This CDR3 has 16 residues. Germline lookup yields CDR1 KGHDR and CDR2 SFDVKD. The junction had 5 bases not matched to a gene; V was cut back by 4 bases and J by 2 bases. This chain's CDR3 is CATSDGTGALTDTQYF. The CDR3 DNA reads as TGTGCCACCAGTGACGGGACAGGGGCCCTCACAGATACGCAGTATTTT.

The V gene is TRBV10-1, the J gene TRBJ2-1, with a tentative D call TRBD1 (5 bases). V was shortened by 0 bases and J by 4 bases, with 10 bases between the two germline ends. The germline V gene has CDR1 WNHNN and CDR2 SYGVQD (reference sequence). The CDR3 sequence is 15 residues long. CDR3 DNA sequence: TGCGCCAGCAGTGAGTCTAGAAGGGGATACAATGAGCAGTTCTTC. As protein: CASSESRRGYNEQFF.

The J gene is TRBJ2-7, the V gene TRBV6-2 or TRBV6-3, with 8 bases that match TRBD2. V was clipped by 1 base and J by 7 bases; unmatched bases: 9. CDR1 and CDR2 (germline): MNHEY, SVGEGT. CDR3 length: 15 residues. The CDR3 sequence: CASSYYSGTLNEQYF. In DNA, the CDR3 is TGTGCCAGCAGTTACTATAGCGGGACCCTCAATGAGCAGTACTTC.

The chain links TRBV15 to TRBJ2-7; TRBD2 aligns across 9 bases. J gave up 3 bases and V 0 bases, and 9 bases lay outside the gene matches. Germline loops: CDR1 LNHNV, CDR2 YYDKDF (reference sequence). This CDR3 comprises 17 residues. The DNA of the CDR3 is TGTGCCACCAGCAGAGATCGGGGAGGTAGCGGGAGCTACGAGCAGTACTTC. Amino acids: CATSRDRGGSGSYEQYF.

Turning to this clonotype: Given a much more abundant clone one base away, this may be a read error. V gene TRBV5-1 combines with J gene TRBJ2-7, with a tentative D call TRBD1 (5 bases). Deletions cut 4 bases from V and 7 bases from J, with 9 bases between. The CDR3 spans 11 residues. Germline loops: CDR1 SGHRS, CDR2 YFSETQ. CDR3 sequence (DNA): TGCGCCAGCAGCGGACACAATGAGCAGTACTTC. Protein product: CASSGHNEQYF.

The chain couples TRBV9 to TRBJ1-6; 8 positions match TRBD1. The CDR3 is 15 amino acids. Germline V gene lookup returns CDR1 SGDLS and CDR2 YYNGEE. V shed 2 bases and J 8 bases; nucleotides not matched to a gene: 6. The CDR3 here is CASSVFTGGHSPLHF. The CDR3 DNA reads as TGTGCCAGCAGCGTGTTCACAGGGGGACATTCACCCCTCCACTTT.

This clonotype was found a few times. The V and J genes are TRBV4-1 and TRBJ2-7; 11 bases map to TRBD2. Trimming took 2 bases from V and 7 from J; bases not matched to a gene: 10. The CDR3 runs to 16 residues. Germline lookup yields CDR1 MGHRA and CDR2 YSYEKL. In nucleotides, the CDR3 is TGCGCCAGCAGCCAACTTTTAGCGGGAGGGCCTTGGGAGCAGTACTTC. Protein sequence: CASSQLLAGGPWEQYF.

The V gene is TRBV6-1, the J gene TRBJ1-2; possibly TRBD1 for D (6 bases). Germline CDR1 and CDR2: MNHNS and SASEGT. The CDR3 consists of 15 residues. Trimming stripped 2 bases from V and 4 bases from J, with 14 bases between. The CDR3 DNA reads TGTGCCAGCAGTGAATCCAGGGGAGGAGGCTATGGCTACACCTTC. Protein product: CASSESRGGGYGYTF.

The chain is built from TRBV5-1 and TRBJ2-7; possible D gene TRBD1, 6 bases. This CDR3 is 16 amino acids long. From germline, CDR1 is SGHRS and CDR2 YFSETQ. V was shortened by 3 bases and J by 7 bases, with 23 bases between the two germline ends. The CDR3 here is CASSSKPGHGRWEQYF. The CDR3 nucleotides are TGCGCCAGCAGCTCCAAACCGGGACACGGGCGTTGGGAGCAGTACTTC.

The chain carries TRBV6-5 and TRBJ2-1, with unresolved D. Trimming removed 1 base at V and 8 bases at J, with 9 bases between. The CDR3 contains 13 residues. Germline V gives CDR1 MNHEY, CDR2 SVGAGI. CDR3 residues: CASSYFLRDEQFF. The CDR3 DNA reads TGTGCCAGCAGTTACTTCCTTCGGGATGAGCAGTTCTTC.

This clonotype appeared many times. The chain carries TRBV6-6 and TRBJ1-1, with D maybe TRBD1 (6 bases). The ends were cut back, 2 bases at V and 2 bases at J, with 9 bases in the middle. This CDR3 has 14 residues. CDR1 is MNHNY and CDR2 is SVGAGI in the germline V gene (reference sequence). The CDR3 nucleotides read TGTGCCAGCAGTTACGGGGGCGAAAACACTGAAGCTTTCTTT. It translates to CASSYGGENTEAFF.

This clonotype was observed many times. In DNA form, the CDR3 reads TGCAGCGTCTCTGAGGGGTTTTTGGGCAATCAGCCCCAGCATTTT. Its translation is CSVSEGFLGNQPQHF. The gene calls are TRBV29-1 and TRBJ1-5; possible D gene TRBD1, 5 bases. The CDR3 contains 15 residues. Looked up from germline, CDR1 is SQVTM and CDR2 is ANQGSEA. Between the trimmed V and J ends, which lost 6 bases and 2 bases, there was a span of 17 bases.

The V and J genes are TRBV20-1 and TRBJ2-3; possibly TRBD2 for D (7 bases). The germline CDR1 and CDR2 sequences are DFQATT and SNEGSKA (reference sequence). The V end lost 2 bases, the J end lost 0 bases, and 15 bases lay between the germline ends. CDR3 length equals 16 residues. The chain's CDR3 is CSARREGGLSTDTQYF. CDR3 DNA sequence: TGCAGTGCTAGAAGAGAGGGGGGGCTGAGCACAGATACGCAGTATTTT.

A few counts support this clonotype. The chain carries TRBV7-2 and TRBJ2-1; weak D call: TRBD2 (5 bases). The germline V and J ends were trimmed by 1 base and 5 bases, with 9 bases remaining between them. The germline V gene has CDR1 SGHTA and CDR2 FQGNSA. This CDR3 region has 14 residues. The CDR3 DNA follows: TGTGCCAGCAGCTTAGGACGGGAACACAATGAGCAGTTCTTC. Amino acids: CASSLGREHNEQFF. The complete variable domain, with remaining parts taken from reference TRBV7-2 and TRBJ2-1, reads GAGVSQSPSNKVTEKGKDVELRCDPISGHTALYWYRQSLGQGLEFLIYFQGNSAPDKSGLPSDRFSAERTGGSVSTLTIQRTQQEDSAVYLCASSLGREHNEQFFGPGTRLTVL.